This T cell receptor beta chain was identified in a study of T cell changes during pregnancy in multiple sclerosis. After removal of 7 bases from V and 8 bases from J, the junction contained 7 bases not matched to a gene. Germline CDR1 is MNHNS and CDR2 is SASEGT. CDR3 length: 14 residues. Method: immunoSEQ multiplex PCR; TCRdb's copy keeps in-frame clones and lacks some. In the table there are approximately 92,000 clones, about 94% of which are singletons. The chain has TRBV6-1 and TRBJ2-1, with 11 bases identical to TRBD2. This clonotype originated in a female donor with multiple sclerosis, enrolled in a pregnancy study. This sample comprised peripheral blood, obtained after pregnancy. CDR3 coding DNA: TGTGCCAGCAACTTAGCGGGAGGGCCTCATGAGCAGTTCTTC. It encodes CASNLAGGPHEQFF.